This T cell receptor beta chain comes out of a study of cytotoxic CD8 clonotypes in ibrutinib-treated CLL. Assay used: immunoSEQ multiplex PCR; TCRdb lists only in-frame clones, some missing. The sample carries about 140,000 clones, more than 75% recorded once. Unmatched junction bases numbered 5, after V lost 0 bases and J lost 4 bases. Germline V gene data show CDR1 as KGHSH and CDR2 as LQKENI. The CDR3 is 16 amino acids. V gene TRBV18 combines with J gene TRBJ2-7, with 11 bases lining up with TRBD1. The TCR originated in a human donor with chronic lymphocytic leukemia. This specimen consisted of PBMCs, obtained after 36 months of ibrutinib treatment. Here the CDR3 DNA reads TGTGCCAGCTCACCACCGGGGACAGGGGGAGTTTACGAGCAGTACTTC. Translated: CASSPPGTGGVYEQYF.